The sequence of this T cell receptor (beta chain) was determined in a study of T cells after yellow fever vaccination. As for this clonotype: Its antigen is unknown.

Study-wide findings and caveats: Among primary-vaccination clones, most reappeared after the booster, at approximately 97% for CD4 and 88% for CD8. Researchers report a weaker secondary response that nonetheless peaked faster, day 5 versus 15. Sorted repertoires could include abundant contaminating clonotypes from bulk cells.

TCRdb analysed the 5' RACE reads with MiXCR anew, one entry per CDR3 protein. This sample has hundreds of thousands of distinct CDR3 sequences; around a tenth occur once, and the top ten carry less than 20%. The CDR3 has 13 amino acids. CDR1 MGHRA and CDR2 YSYEKL come from the germline V gene. V lost 5 bases to trimming and J lost 10 bases, with 15 bases between them. The sample was PBMCs, taken on the day of the first yellow fever vaccination. The V and J genes are TRBV4-1 and TRBJ2-1; D is possibly TRBD2 (6 bases). The receptor comes from a man aged 18 to 29 who received the YFV17D yellow fever vaccine. Written as DNA, the CDR3 is TGCGCCAGCAGCTACAAGACGGGGAGGGAGCAGTTCTTC. Translating gives CASSYKTGREQFF.